The entry below gives a single T cell receptor (beta chain) sequence along with its context. Its cognate antigen is unknown. The sample originates from a study of beta chain features in type 1 diabetes. Study-wide background: Examined across all samples were roughly 100 million sorted cells. General study results and limits: Type 1 diabetes patients had TCRB CDR3s that were shorter (moderately but significantly so) in all four CD4+ subsets. For type 1 diabetes patients, VDJ junctions showed fewer insertions and more deletions.

Germline CDR1 and CDR2: MDHEN and SYDVKM. Trimming took 7 bases from V and 5 from J, leaving 17 bases between them. The CDR3 consists of 14 residues. As every portion of the isolated RNA was reverse transcribed, the sequencing read expressed TCRB transcripts. This table comes from immunoSEQ multiplex PCR, and its TCRdb copy is limited to in-frame clones, with some not included. The data hold hundreds of thousands of clones, with roughly 12% observed a single time. The J gene is TRBJ1-2, the V gene TRBV28; TRBD1 is a possible D gene (6 bases). The clonotype was recovered from a young man with type 1 diabetes. Sample: naive CD4+ T cells from blood. The CDR3 DNA sequence: TGTGCCAGCACCCCGGGACAAGCGAGGTATGGCTACACCTTC. Protein product: CASTPGQARYGYTF.